These 21 T cell receptor beta chains share one sample of origin, sequenced in a study of cytomegalovirus exposure and HLA in healthy donors. Researchers ran the PCR with 60 Vbeta and 13 Jbeta primers. The assay was immunoSEQ multiplex PCR, and TCRdb's table has in-frame clones only and misses some. Among approximately 140,000 clones listed, 75% to 80% were seen once. Source material: PBMCs. Receptors were obtained from a man between 18 and 35 years old in good health and CMV-seronegative.

This chain connects TRBV19 to TRBJ1-6; 7 bases agree with TRBD1. Germline loops: CDR1 LNHDA, CDR2 SQIVND (reference sequence). V gave up 7 bases and J gave up 3 bases; unmatched junction bases: 9. The CDR3 extends over 16 amino acids. CDR3 coding DNA: TGTGCCAGTAACGCAGGGGGTCAGCGCTATAATTCACCCCTCCACTTT. Residues: CASNAGGQRYNSPLHF.

The chain joins TRBV7-9 to TRBJ2-7, with a tentative D call TRBD1 (6 bases). Deletions cut 4 bases from V and 7 bases from J, with 20 bases between. The CDR3 spans 15 residues. Germline CDR1 reads SEHNR; CDR2 reads FQNEAQ (reference sequence). The DNA of the CDR3 is TGTGCCAGCAGCTCGACGGACAGCCCTACGGTTGAGCAGTACTTC. Translating it yields CASSSTDSPTVEQYF. Filled out from reference TRBV7-9 and TRBJ2-7, the complete variable domain reads DTGVSQNPRHKITKRGQNVTFRCDPISEHNRLYWYRQTLGQGPEFLTYFQNEAQLEKSRLLSDRFSAERPKGSFSTLEIQRTEQGDSAMYLCASSSTDSPTVEQYFGPGTRLTVT.

V is TRBV6-4 and J is TRBJ2-2; 10 nucleotides match TRBD1. Germline V gene sequence: CDR1 MRHNA, CDR2 SNTAGT. The CDR3 has 15 amino acids. Germline trimming cut 4 bases from V and 6 bases from J; bases unmatched to any gene: 5. CDR3 bases: TGTGCCAGCAGTGGACAGGGGGCTTTATCCGGGGAGCTGTTTTTT. Protein sequence: CASSGQGALSGELFF.

This chain connects TRBV5-4 to TRBJ1-1; TRBD1 matches 7 bases. The germline gives CDR1 SGHNT, CDR2 YYREEE (reference sequence). Losses at the gene ends were 4 bases for V and 1 base for J; bases not matched to a gene: 7. This CDR3 has 15 amino acids. The CDR3 DNA reads TGTGCCAGCAGCGGGGGACAGATTACGAACACTGAAGCTTTCTTT. Its protein is CASSGGQITNTEAFF.

The J gene is TRBJ2-2, the V gene TRBV25-1; 8 nucleotides align to TRBD1. V lost 2 bases, J lost 6 bases, and 11 bases stayed unmatched. CDR3 length: 17 amino acids. CDR1 and CDR2 (germline): MGHDK, SYGVNS. The CDR3 coding sequence is TGTGCCAGCAGTGAAAGAAGGACAGGGATTATTCCCGGGGAGCTGTTTTTT. This sequence encodes CASSERRTGIIPGELFF.

The chain joins TRBV4-2 to TRBJ1-2, with unresolved D. V lost 0 bases and J 5 bases, leaving 7 bases between the germline ends. The germline gives CDR1 LGHNA, CDR2 YNFKEQ. The CDR3 has 13 amino acids. For the CDR3, the DNA is TGTGCCAGCAGCCAAGATGGAGTGTATGGCTACACCTTC. Translating gives CASSQDGVYGYTF.

In this sample, this clone turned up a few times. Other DNA sequences in this sample translate to the same CDR3. V gene TRBV19 combines with J gene TRBJ2-1; tentative D call: TRBD1 (5 bases). Germline lookup yields CDR1 LNHDA and CDR2 SQIVND (reference sequence). V lost 3 bases to trimming and J lost 2 bases, with 5 bases between them. The CDR3 has 13 residues. Written as DNA, the CDR3 is TGTGCCAGTAGTATCAGGGCCTACAATGAGCAGTTCTTC. It is translated as CASSIRAYNEQFF. Full variable domain (outside the CDR3, taken from reference TRBV19 and TRBJ2-1): DGGITQSPKYLFRKEGQNVTLSCEQNLNHDAMYWYRQDPGQGLRLIYYSQIVNDFQKGDIAEGYSVSREKKESFPLTVTSAQKNPTAFYLCASSIRAYNEQFFGPGTRLTVL.

The V and J genes are TRBV7-3 and TRBJ1-1, with D possibly matching TRBD1 (5 bases). The ends were cut back, 2 bases at V and 1 base at J, with 11 bases in the middle. Germline-derived CDR1 and CDR2 are SGHTA and FQGTGA. This CDR3 comprises 15 residues. CDR3 loop: CASSLGQIGNTEAFF. For the CDR3, the DNA is TGTGCCAGCAGCTTAGGACAAATCGGGAACACTGAAGCTTTCTTT.

The chain recombines TRBV4-2 with TRBJ2-7; weak D call: TRBD2 (5 bases). CDR1 is LGHNA and CDR2 is YNFKEQ in the germline V gene. This CDR3 comprises 17 residues. V lost 0 bases, J lost 3 bases, and 18 bases lay in between. Here the CDR3 DNA reads TGTGCCAGCAGCCAAGAGAATATTCGGGGATCGGACTACGAGCAGTACTTC. Translating gives CASSQENIRGSDYEQYF.

CDR3 protein: CASSSSWGGPYNEQFF. As DNA, the CDR3 is TGTGCCAGCAGCTCGAGTTGGGGGGGGCCCTACAATGAGCAGTTCTTC. The chain employs TRBV5-8 and TRBJ2-1, with D perhaps TRBD2 (7 bases). The CDR3 runs to 16 residues. V lost 3 bases, J lost 2 bases, and 15 bases lay in between. Germline values: CDR1 SGHTS, CDR2 YDEGEE.

This chain links TRBV7-2 with TRBJ1-2, with 8 bases lining up with TRBD1. The V segment lost 3 bases and the J segment 2 bases; nucleotides outside the gene matches: 11. The CDR3 spans 17 residues. Germline lookup yields CDR1 SGHTA and CDR2 FQGNSA. The DNA for the CDR3 is TGTGCCAGCAGCTTTAGTCCCTCCACAGGGGGAAACTATGGCTACACCTTC. It specifies CASSFSPSTGGNYGYTF. The full variable domain, rest sourced from reference TRBV7-2 and TRBJ1-2, is GAGVSQSPSNKVTEKGKDVELRCDPISGHTALYWYRQSLGQGLEFLIYFQGNSAPDKSGLPSDRFSAERTGGSVSTLTIQRTQQEDSAVYLCASSFSPSTGGNYGYTFGSGTRLTVV.

This clone was seen at least ten times. This specimen includes other DNA sequences encoding the same CDR3. The chain has TRBV29-1 and TRBJ1-2; D is perhaps TRBD1 (6 bases). V was clipped by 2 bases and J by 8 bases, with 6 bases between them. In germline, CDR1 is SQVTM, CDR2 ANQGSEA. The length of the CDR3 is 10 residues. CDR3 coding DNA: TGCAGCGTTGAAACAGGGGGCTACACCTTC. Encoded protein: CSVETGGYTF.

The chain joins TRBV28 to TRBJ2-2, with D perhaps TRBD2 (7 bases). The CDR3 contains 15 residues. Looked up from germline, CDR1 is MDHEN and CDR2 is SYDVKM. Deletions cut 6 bases from V and 0 bases from J, with 11 bases between. The CDR3 region is CASRKGGANTGELFF. CDR3 DNA sequence: TGTGCCAGCAGGAAGGGGGGGGCGAACACCGGGGAGCTGTTTTTT.

This clone was seen only a few times. The chain has TRBV7-2 and TRBJ1-1; possibly TRBD1 for D (6 bases). The CDR3 contains 14 residues. The V gene lost 4 bases and the J gene lost 1 base, with 10 bases spanning the gap. From germline, CDR1 is SGHTA and CDR2 FQGNSA. CDR3 nucleotides: TGTGCCAGCAGCTCAGGACAGACGAACACTGAAGCTTTCTTT. Its protein is CASSSGQTNTEAFF.

This clone was found a few times. This chain uses TRBV30 with TRBJ1-1; D perhaps matches TRBD1 (6 bases). CDR3 length equals 13 residues. Trimming took 4 bases from V and 2 from J, leaving 11 bases between them. The V gene's germline CDR1 is GTSNPN and CDR2 SVGIG (reference sequence). The CDR3 loop reads CAWTRQENTEAFF. DNA of the CDR3: TGTGCCTGGACCCGACAGGAAAACACTGAAGCTTTCTTT.

A single count supports this clone. V gene TRBV10-3 combines with J gene TRBJ2-7; D may be TRBD1 (6 bases). The CDR3 is 15 amino acids. Deletions cut 3 bases from V and 0 bases from J, with 12 bases between. Germline lookup yields CDR1 ENHRY and CDR2 SYGVKD. The CDR3 DNA is TGTGCCATCAGTGACGGAACAGGGAGCTCCTACGAGCAGTACTTC. Translation gives CAISDGTGSSYEQYF.

The genes are TRBV6-6 and TRBJ1-2; 8 bases map to TRBD1. The germline CDR1 and CDR2 sequences are MNHNY and SVGAGI (reference sequence). The CDR3 has 12 residues. V was clipped by 6 bases and J by 6 bases; unmatched bases: 3. The CDR3 here is CASSPGGDGYTF. In DNA form, the CDR3 reads TGTGCCAGCAGCCCAGGGGGCGATGGCTACACCTTC.

The chain couples TRBV5-4 to TRBJ1-1, with D perhaps matching TRBD1 (5 bases). Trimming pared 4 bases from V and 4 bases from J, leaving 20 bases between. The CDR3 has 16 amino acids. The V gene's germline CDR1 is SGHNT and CDR2 YYREEE (reference sequence). The CDR3 bases are TGTGCCAGCAGCCCCCACTCCGCAGGGCTAGTCACTGAAGCTTTCTTT. It codes for CASSPHSAGLVTEAFF.

The chain combines TRBV5-6 with TRBJ1-2, with 9 bases fitting TRBD1. Germline CDR1 is SGHDT and CDR2 is YYEEEE. V shed 1 base and J 8 bases; nucleotides not matched to a gene: 6. This CDR3 has 14 amino acids. The CDR3 loop reads CASSLPGQGFGYTF. In nucleotides, the CDR3 is TGTGCCAGCAGCTTGCCCGGACAGGGGTTCGGCTACACCTTC.

The V gene is TRBV6-1, the J gene TRBJ2-3; TRBD2 aligns across 7 bases. The CDR3 totals 15 residues. The V and J ends lost 2 bases and 5 bases, in that order; junction bases with no gene match: 7. The germline CDR1 and CDR2 sequences are MNHNS and SASEGT. The CDR3, as DNA: TGTGCCAGCAGTGAATTGATAGCGGGCCAAGATACGCAGTATTTT. This gives the protein CASSELIAGQDTQYF.

CDR3 region: CASSFGGDTGELFF. The CDR3 DNA sequence: TGTGCCAGCAGCTTTGGCGGAGACACCGGGGAGCTGTTTTTT. The V and J genes are TRBV11-3 and TRBJ2-2; D not certain. V was clipped by 3 bases and J by 3 bases, with 8 bases between them. CDR3 length: 14 residues. Germline V lookup: CDR1 SGHNT, CDR2 YENEEA.